The present T cell receptor beta chain was sequenced within a study of blood T cell repertoires in COVID-19. Study-level information: Some COVID-19 samples were acute and others convalescent; all came from the United States, Italy and Spain.

The Seattle site enrolled patients during active infection and followed them longitudinally. Authors' analysis steps: Reference gene primers were amplified, and this amplification served to estimate nucleated cell counts. Measured with immunoSEQ multiplex PCR; TCRdb has only the in-frame clones, and not every one. The DNA was the basis for D and trimming; V, J and clone size are from that table. The sample has 300,000 to 350,000 clones; around nine tenths are singletons. This CDR3 is built from 15 residues. CDR1 and CDR2 (germline): MGHDK, SYGVNS. V lost 2 bases to trimming and J lost 2 bases, with 10 bases between them.

This chain uses TRBV25-1 with TRBJ2-1; D is unresolved. The receptor was derived from a woman in her seventies with COVID-19, enrolled during active disease. Sequencing was done on a sample of peripheral blood. DNA of the CDR3: TGTGCCAGCAGTGAAAATGACGGAGCCTACAATGAGCAGTTCTTC. This codes for CASSENDGAYNEQFF.